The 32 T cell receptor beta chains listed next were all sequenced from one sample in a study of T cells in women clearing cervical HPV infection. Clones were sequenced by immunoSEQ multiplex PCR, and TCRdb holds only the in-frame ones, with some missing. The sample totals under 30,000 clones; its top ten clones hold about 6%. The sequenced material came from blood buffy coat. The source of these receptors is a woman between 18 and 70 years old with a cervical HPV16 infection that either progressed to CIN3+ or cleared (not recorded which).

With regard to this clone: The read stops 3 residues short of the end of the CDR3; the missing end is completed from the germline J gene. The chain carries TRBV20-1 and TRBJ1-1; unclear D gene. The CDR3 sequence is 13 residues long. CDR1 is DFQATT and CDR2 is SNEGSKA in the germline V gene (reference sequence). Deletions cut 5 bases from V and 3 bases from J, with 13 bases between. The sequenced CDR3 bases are TGCAGTGCTCGAAAGGGTGGCGACACTGAA. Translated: CSARKGGDTE. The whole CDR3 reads CSARKGGDTEAFF.

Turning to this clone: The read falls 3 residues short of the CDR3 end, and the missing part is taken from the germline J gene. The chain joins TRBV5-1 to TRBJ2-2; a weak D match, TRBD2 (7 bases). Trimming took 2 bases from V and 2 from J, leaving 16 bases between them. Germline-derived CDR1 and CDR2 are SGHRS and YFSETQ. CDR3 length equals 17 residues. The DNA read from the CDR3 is TGCGCCAGCAGCTTTCGGGGGGCTCAAGTCAACACCGGGGAG. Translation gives CASSFRGAQVNTGE. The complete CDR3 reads CASSFRGAQVNTGELFF.

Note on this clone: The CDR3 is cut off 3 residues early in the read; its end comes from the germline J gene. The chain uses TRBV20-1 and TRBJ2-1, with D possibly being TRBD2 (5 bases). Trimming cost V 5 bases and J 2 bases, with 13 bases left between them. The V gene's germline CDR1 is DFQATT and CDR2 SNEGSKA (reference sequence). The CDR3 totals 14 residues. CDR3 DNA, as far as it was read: TGCAGTGCTCAAAGCGGAGCAACCTACAATGAG. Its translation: CSAQSGATYNE. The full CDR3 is CSAQSGATYNEQFF.

CDR3 bases read: TGCAGTGCTAGACCACTAGCGGGCGGCAATACCTACGAG. Translating it yields CSARPLAGGNTYE. Given in full, the CDR3 is CSARPLAGGNTYEQYF. The V gene is TRBV20-1, the J gene TRBJ2-7; TRBD2 agrees at 9 bases. The sequenced fragment ends 3 residues before the CDR3 boundary, so the rest is inferred from the germline J gene. V was pared by 2 bases and J by 2 bases, with 10 bases of the junction left unmatched. The CDR3 sequence is 16 residues long. The germline gives CDR1 DFQATT, CDR2 SNEGSKA (reference sequence).

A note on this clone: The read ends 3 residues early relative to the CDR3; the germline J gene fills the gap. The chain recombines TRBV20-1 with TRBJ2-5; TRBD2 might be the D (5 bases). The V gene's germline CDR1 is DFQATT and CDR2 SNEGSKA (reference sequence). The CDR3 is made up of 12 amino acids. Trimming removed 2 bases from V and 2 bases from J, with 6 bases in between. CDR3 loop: CSARSGQETQYF. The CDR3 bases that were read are TGCAGTGCTAGAAGCGGACAAGAGACC.

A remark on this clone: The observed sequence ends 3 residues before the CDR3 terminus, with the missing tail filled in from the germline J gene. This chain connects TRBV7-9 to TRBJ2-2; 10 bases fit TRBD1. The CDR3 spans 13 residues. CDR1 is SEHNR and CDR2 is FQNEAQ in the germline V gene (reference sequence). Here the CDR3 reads CASSLGGQGTLFF. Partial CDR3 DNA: TGTGCCAGCAGCTTAGGGGGACAGGGGACG.

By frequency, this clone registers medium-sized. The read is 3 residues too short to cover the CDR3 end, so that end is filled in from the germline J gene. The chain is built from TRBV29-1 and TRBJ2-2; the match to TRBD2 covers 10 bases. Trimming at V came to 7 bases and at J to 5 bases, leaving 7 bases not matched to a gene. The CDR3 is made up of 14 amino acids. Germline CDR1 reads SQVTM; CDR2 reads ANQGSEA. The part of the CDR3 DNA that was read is TGCAGCGGGGCCGGACTAGCGGAAACCGGGGAG. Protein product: CSGAGLAETGE. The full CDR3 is CSGAGLAETGELFF.

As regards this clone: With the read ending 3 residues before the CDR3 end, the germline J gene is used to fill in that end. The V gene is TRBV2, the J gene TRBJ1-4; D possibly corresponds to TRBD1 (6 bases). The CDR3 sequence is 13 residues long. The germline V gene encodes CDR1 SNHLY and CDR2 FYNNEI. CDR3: CASNQGGRFKLFF. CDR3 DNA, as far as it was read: TGTGCCAGCAACCAAGGGGGTAGGTTCAAA.

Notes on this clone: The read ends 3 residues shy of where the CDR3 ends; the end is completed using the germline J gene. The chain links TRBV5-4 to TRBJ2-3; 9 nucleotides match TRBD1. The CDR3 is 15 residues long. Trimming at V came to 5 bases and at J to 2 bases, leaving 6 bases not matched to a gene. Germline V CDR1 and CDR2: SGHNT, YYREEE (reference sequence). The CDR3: CASRKTGGVTDTQYF. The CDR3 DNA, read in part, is TGTGCCAGCAGAAAGACAGGGGGGGTCACAGATACG.

Incomplete CDR3 DNA: TGTGCCAGCAGGCAGGGAAGTCGAGATGGCAATCAGCCC. Translation gives CASRQGSRDGNQP. The whole CDR3 protein reads CASRQGSRDGNQPQHF. The chain links TRBV2 to TRBJ1-5, with D possibly TRBD1 on 5 matching bases. The sequence runs out 3 residues before the end of the CDR3; the remainder is reconstructed from the germline J gene. The CDR3 runs 16 residues. The germline CDR1 and CDR2 sequences are SNHLY and FYNNEI. V lost 6 bases and J 2 bases, leaving 17 bases between the germline ends.

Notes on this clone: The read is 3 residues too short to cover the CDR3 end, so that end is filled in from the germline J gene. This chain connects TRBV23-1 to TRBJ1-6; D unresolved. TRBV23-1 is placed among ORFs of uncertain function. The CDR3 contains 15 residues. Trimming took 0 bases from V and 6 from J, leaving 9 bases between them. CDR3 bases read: TGCGCCAGCAGTCAATCGGGCCGGCTTAATTCACCC. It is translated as CASSQSGRLNSP. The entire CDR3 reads CASSQSGRLNSPLHF.

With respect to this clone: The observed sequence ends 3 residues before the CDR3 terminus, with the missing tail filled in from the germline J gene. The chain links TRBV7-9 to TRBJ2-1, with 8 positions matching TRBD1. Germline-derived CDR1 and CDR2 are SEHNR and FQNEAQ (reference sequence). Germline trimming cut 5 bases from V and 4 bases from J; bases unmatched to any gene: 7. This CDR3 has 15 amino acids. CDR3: CASSGSGTGYNEQFF. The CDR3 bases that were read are TGTGCCAGCAGCGGCTCCGGGACAGGATACAATGAG.

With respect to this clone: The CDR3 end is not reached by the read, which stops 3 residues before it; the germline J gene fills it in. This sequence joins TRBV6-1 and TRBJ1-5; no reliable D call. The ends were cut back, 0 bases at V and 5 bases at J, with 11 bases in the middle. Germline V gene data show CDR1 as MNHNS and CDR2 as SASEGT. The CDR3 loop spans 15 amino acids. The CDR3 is CASSEARIEDQPQHF. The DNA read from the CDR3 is TGTGCCAGCAGTGAAGCGCGGATCGAGGATCAGCCC.

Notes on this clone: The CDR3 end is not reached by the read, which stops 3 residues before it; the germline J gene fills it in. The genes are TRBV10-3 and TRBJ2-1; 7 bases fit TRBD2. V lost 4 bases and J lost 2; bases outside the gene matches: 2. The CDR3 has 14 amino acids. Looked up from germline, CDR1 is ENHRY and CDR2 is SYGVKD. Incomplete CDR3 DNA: TGTGCCATCAGTGCTAGCGGAACCTACAATGAG. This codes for CAISASGTYNE. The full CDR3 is CAISASGTYNEQFF.

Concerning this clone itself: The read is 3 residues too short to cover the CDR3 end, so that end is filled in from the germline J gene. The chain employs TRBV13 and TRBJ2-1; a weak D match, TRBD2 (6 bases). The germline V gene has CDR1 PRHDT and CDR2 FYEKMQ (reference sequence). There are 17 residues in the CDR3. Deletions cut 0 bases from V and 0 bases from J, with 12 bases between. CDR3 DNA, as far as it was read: TGTGCCAGCAGCTTAGGGCTTTTGGGGGGCTCCTACAATGAG. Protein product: CASSLGLLGGSYNE. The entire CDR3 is CASSLGLLGGSYNEQFF. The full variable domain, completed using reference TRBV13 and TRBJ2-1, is AAGVIQSPRHLIKEKRETATLKCYPIPRHDTVYWYQQGPGQDPQFLISFYEKMQSDKGSIPDRFSAQQFSDYHSELNMSSLELGDSALYFCASSLGLLGGSYNEQFFGPGTRLTVL.

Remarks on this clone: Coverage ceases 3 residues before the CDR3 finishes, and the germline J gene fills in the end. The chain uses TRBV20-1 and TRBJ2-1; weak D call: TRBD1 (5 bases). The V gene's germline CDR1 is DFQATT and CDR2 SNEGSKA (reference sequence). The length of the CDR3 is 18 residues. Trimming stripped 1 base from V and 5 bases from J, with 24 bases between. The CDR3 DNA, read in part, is TGCAGTGCTAGAGTTGGTTCAGGGTTGGTATATACAAACAATGAG. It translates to CSARVGSGLVYTNNE. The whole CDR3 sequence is CSARVGSGLVYTNNEQFF.

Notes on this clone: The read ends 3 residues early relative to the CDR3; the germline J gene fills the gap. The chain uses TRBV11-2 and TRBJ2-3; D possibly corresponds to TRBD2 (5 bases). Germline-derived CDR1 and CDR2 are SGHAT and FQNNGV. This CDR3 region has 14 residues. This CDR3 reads CASSLELGQETQYF. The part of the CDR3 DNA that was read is TGTGCCAGCAGCTTAGAACTAGGTCAAGAGACG.

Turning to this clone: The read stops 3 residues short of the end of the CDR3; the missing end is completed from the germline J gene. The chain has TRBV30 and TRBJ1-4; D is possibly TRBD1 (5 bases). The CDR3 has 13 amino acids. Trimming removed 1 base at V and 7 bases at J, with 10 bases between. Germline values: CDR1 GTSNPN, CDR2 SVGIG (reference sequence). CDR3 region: CAWSDRRGEKLFF. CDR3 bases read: TGTGCCTGGAGTGACAGGCGGGGTGAAAAA.

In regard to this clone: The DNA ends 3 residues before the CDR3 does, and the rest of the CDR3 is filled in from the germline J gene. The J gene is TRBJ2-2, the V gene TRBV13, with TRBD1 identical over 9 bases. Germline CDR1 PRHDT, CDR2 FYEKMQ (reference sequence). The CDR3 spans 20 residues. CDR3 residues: CASSPRREWGQGPYNSPLFF. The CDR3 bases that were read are TGTGCCAGCAGCCCTAGGCGGGAATGGGGACAGGGACCCTATAATTCACCG.

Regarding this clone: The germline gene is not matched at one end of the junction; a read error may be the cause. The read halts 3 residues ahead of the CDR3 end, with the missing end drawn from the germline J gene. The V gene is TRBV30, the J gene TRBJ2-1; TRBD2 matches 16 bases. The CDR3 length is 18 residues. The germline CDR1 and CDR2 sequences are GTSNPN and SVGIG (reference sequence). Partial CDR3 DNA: TGTGCCTGGAGTCCCCAGGGACTAGCGGGAGGGCCCTACGATGAG. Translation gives CAWSPQGLAGGPYDE. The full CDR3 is CAWSPQGLAGGPYDEQFF.

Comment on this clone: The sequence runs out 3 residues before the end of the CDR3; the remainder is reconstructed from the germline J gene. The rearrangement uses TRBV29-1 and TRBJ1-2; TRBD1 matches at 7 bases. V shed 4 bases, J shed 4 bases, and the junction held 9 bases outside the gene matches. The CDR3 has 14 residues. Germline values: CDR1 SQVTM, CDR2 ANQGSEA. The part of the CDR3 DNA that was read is TGCAGCGTTGGACCCAGAGGGGGCGTCTATGGC. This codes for CSVGPRGGVYG. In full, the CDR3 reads CSVGPRGGVYGYTF.

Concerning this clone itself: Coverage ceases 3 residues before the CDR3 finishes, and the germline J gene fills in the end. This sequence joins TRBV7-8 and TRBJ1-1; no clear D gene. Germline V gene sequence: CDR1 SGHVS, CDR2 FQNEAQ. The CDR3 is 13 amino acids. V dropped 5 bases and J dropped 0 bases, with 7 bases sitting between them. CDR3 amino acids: CASSADMNTEAFF. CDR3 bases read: TGTGCCAGCAGCGCAGATATGAACACTGAA.

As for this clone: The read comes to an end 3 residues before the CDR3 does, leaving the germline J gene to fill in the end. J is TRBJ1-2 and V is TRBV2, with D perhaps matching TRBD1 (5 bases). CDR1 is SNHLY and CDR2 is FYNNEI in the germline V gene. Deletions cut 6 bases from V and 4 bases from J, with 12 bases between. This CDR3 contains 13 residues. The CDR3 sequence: CASRSPGGYGYTF. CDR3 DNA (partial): TGTGCCAGCAGGAGCCCGGGGGGCTATGGC.

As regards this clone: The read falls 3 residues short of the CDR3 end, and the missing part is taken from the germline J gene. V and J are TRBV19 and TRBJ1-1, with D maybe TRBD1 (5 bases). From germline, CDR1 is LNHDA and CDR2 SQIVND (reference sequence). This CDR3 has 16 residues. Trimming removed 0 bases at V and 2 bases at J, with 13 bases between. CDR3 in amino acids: CASSIDQKGINTEAFF. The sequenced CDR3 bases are TGTGCCAGTAGTATAGATCAAAAGGGGATAAACACTGAA.

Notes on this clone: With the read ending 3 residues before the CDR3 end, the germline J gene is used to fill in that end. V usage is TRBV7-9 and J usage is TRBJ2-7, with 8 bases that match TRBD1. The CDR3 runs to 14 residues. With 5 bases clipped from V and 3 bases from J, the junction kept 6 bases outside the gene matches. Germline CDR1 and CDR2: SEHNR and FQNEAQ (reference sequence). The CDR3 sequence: CASSPTGAVYEQYF. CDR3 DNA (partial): TGTGCCAGCAGCCCGACAGGGGCCGTCTACGAG.

The CDR3 DNA, read in part, is TGTGCCAGTGAATCAAAGACTAGCGGGAAAGGGTATGAG. Its translation is CASESKTSGKGYE. The CDR3 reads in full as CASESKTSGKGYEQFF. The chain employs TRBV19 and TRBJ2-1; 11 bases map to TRBD2. The DNA ends 3 residues before the CDR3 does, and the rest of the CDR3 is filled in from the germline J gene. The V segment lost 8 bases and the J segment 8 bases; nucleotides outside the gene matches: 14. This CDR3 is 16 amino acids long. Germline loops: CDR1 LNHDA, CDR2 SQIVND (reference sequence).

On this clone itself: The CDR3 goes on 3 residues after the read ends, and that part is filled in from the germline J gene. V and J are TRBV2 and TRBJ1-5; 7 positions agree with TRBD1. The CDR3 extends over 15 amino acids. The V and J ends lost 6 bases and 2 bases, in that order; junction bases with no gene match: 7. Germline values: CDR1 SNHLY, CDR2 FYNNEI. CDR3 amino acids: CASSPRGIGNQPQHF. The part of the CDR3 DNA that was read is TGTGCCAGCAGCCCCAGGGGGATCGGCAATCAGCCC.

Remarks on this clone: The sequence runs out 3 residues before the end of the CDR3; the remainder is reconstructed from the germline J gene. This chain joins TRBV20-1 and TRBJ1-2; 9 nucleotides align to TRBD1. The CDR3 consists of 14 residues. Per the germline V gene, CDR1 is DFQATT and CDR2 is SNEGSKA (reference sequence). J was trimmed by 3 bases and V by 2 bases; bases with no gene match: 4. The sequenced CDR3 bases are TGCAGTGCTAGAAAACAGGGGGCTGACTATGGC. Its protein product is CSARKQGADYG. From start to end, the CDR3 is CSARKQGADYGYTF.

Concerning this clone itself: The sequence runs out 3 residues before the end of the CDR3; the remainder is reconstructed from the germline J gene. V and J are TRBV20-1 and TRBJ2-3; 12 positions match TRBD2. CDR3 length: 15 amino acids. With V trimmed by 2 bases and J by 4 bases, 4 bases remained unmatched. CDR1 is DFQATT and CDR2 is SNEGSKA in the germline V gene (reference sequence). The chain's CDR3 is CSARPTSGSADTQYF. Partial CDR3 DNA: TGCAGTGCTAGACCGACTAGCGGGAGTGCAGATACG.

The CDR3 is CASSHTTSRELFF. The DNA read from the CDR3 is TGTGCCAGCAGCCATACGACTAGCCGGGAG. The chain has TRBV4-2 and TRBJ2-2; TRBD2 agrees at 7 bases. Sequencing ends 3 residues short of the CDR3 end; the germline J gene provides the rest. This CDR3 has 13 residues. Germline V gives CDR1 LGHNA, CDR2 YNFKEQ. J lost 9 bases, V lost 3 bases, and 4 bases had no gene match.

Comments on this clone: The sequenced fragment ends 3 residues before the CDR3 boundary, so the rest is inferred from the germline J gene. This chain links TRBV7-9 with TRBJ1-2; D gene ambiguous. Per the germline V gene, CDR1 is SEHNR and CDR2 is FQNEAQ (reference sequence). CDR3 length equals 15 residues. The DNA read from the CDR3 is TGTGCCAGCAGCCCCAAATGGAGGGTCGGCAATGAC. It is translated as CASSPKWRVGND. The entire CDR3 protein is CASSPKWRVGNDYTF.

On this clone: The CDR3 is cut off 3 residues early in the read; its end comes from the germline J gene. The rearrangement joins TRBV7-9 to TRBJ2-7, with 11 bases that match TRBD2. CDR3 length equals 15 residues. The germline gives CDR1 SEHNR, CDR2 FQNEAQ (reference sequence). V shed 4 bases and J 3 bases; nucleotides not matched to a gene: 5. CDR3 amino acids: CASSSTSGILYEQYF. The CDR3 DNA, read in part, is TGTGCCAGCAGCTCGACTAGCGGGATTCTCTACGAG.